This T cell receptor (beta chain) was profiled in a study of cytomegalovirus exposure and HLA in healthy donors. Notes on the study in general: A likely sequencing artifact accounted for one observed cluster of highly shared sequence variants.

This clone was detected once. Its antigen is not known. The PCR contained 60 Vbeta and 13 Jbeta primers. In the original processing: Later work found tens of millions of unique TCR beta chains, with approximately 12 million shared. The data were produced by immunoSEQ multiplex PCR, yet TCRdb's version contains in-frame clones alone and is incomplete. V and J calls plus clone size are reproduced from that table; the DNA served to infer D and trimming. Of roughly 140,000 clones in the sample, approximately 80% are singletons; the top ten hold roughly 9.7%. In germline, CDR1 is MNHNS, CDR2 SASEGT. The CDR3 sequence is 14 residues long. V shed 4 bases, J shed 3 bases, and the junction held 5 bases outside the gene matches.

The specimen sequenced was PBMCs. The V call is TRBV6-1, the J call TRBJ2-5; 7 bases align to TRBD1. The clonotype originates from a woman in her sixties in good health and CMV-seropositive. The CDR3 DNA follows: TGTGCCAGCAGTGGAACCGGGACAGAAGAGACCCAGTACTTC. It codes for CASSGTGTEETQYF.